The present entry profiles one T cell receptor beta chain with its context. This sample was included in a study of blood T cell repertoires in COVID-19. For the study at large: Researchers got acute and convalescent COVID-19 samples from the United States, Italy and Spain. The cDNA or gDNA used as material had been derived from T cells, B-cell-depleted T cells, or PBMCs.

Methods used by the authors: Researchers report that nucleated cell counts were estimated from reference gene primer amplification. Assay used: immunoSEQ multiplex PCR; TCRdb lists only in-frame clones, some missing. V and J calls plus clone size are reproduced from that table; the DNA served to infer D and trimming. The sample contains under 300,000 clones, roughly 90% of which appear only once. In germline, CDR1 is SGHTA, CDR2 FQGNSA. The CDR3 spans 14 residues. V gave up 4 bases and J gave up 6 bases; unmatched junction bases: 7. V gene TRBV7-2 combines with J gene TRBJ1-2, with 8 bases aligning to TRBD1. The sample taken for sequencing was peripheral blood. This clonotype originated in a woman aged 25 to 45 with active or convalescent COVID-19. The CDR3 DNA sequence: TGTGCCAGCAGCTCCCCAGGGGGCAGTAATGGCTACACCTTC. Its protein is CASSSPGGSNGYTF.